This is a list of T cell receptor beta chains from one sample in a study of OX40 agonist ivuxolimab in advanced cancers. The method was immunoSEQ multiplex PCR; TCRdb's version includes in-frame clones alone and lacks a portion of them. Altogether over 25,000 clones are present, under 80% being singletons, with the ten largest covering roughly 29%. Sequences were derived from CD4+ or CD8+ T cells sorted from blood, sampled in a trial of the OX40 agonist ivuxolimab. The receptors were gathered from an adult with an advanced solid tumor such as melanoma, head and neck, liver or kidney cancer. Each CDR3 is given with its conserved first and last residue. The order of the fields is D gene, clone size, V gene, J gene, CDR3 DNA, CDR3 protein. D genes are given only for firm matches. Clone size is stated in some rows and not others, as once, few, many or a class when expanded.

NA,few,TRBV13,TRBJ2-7,TGTGCCAGCAGCCCCGCAGGCCGGTCCTACGAGCAGTACTTC,CASSPAGRSYEQYF
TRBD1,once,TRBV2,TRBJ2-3,TGTGCCAGCAGTAAAAACAGGGGGGAGGCAGATACGCAGTATTTT,CASSKNRGEADTQYF
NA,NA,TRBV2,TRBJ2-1,TGTGCCAGCAGTGAGGTCCTCAGCTCCTACAATGAGCAGTTCTTC,CASSEVLSSYNEQFF
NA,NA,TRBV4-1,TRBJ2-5,TGCGCCAGCCGGAGGCGCGCGGTTCTACAAGAGACCCAGTACTTC,CASRRRAVLQETQYF
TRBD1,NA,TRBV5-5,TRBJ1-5,TGTGCCAGCAGCGGGACAGGGGACCTTTATAGCAATCAGCCCCAGCATTTT,CASSGTGDLYSNQPQHF
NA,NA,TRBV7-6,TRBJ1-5,TGTGCCAGCAGCTTAGAACAGGGCGGTAATGAATATCAGCCCCAGCATTTT,CASSLEQGGNEYQPQHF
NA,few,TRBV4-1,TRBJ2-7,TGCGCCAGCAGCCAAGAAAGCGGGTACTCCTACGAGCAGTACTTC,CASSQESGYSYEQYF
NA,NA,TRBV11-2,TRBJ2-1,TGTGCCAGCAGTCAAATAGCGTGGTCTAACAATGAGCAGTTCTTC,CASSQIAWSNNEQFF
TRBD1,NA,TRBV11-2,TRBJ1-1,TGTGCCAGCAGCTTTGGGACAGTCACTGAAGCTTTCTTT,CASSFGTVTEAFF
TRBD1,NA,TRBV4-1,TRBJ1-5,TGCGCCAGCAGCCGAACAGGGGAAAGCAATCAGCCCCAGCATTTT,CASSRTGESNQPQHF
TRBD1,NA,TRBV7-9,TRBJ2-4,TGTGCCAGCAGCCCGAGGACAGGGGTAGCCAAAAACATTCAGTACTTC,CASSPRTGVAKNIQYF
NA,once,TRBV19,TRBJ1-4,TGTGCCAGTAGTATATGGGAGGATGTTGCAACTAATGAAAAACTGTTTTTT,CASSIWEDVATNEKLFF
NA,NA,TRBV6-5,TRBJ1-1,TGTGCCAGCAGTTACTCGAAATACCCCAGCAACACTGAAGCTTTCTTT,CASSYSKYPSNTEAFF
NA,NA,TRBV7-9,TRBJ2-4,TGTGCCAGCAGCGATAGGGACGGAGAAAACATTCAGTACTTC,CASSDRDGENIQYF
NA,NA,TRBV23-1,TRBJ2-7,TGCGCCAGCAGTCAATCGATCAGGGGCGACCCCGAAGCCTACGAGCAGTACTTC,CASSQSIRGDPEAYEQYF
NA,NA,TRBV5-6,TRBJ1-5,TGTGCCAGCAGCCACGGACAGAACAATCAGCCCCAGCATTTT,CASSHGQNNQPQHF
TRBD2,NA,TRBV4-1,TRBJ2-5,TGCGCCAGCAGCCAAGCGTTAGCGGGAGTGGGTGAGACCCAGTACTTC,CASSQALAGVGETQYF
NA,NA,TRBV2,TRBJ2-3,TGTGCCAGCAGAGATACGCAGTATTTT,CASRDTQYF
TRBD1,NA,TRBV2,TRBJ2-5,TGTGCCAGCAGTGAAGTAGGGGGCGCAATCGGAGAGACCCAGTACTTC,CASSEVGGAIGETQYF
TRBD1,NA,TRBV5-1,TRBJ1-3,TGCGCCAGCAGACCGGGACAGGGCTCTGGAAACACCATATATTTT,CASRPGQGSGNTIYF
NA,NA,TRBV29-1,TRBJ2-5,TGCAGCGGTGGGGGATCTCTACTCAAACAAGAGACCCAGTACTTC,CSGGGSLLKQETQYF
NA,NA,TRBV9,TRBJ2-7,TGTGCCAGCAGCGTAGATGGGCGGGTCCACGAGCAGTACTTC,CASSVDGRVHEQYF
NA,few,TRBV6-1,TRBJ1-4,TGTGCCAGCAGCCTCGGTCAGGCTTGGGGTAAACTGTTTTTT,CASSLGQAWGKLFF
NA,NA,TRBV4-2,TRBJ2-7,TGTGCCAGCAGCCAAGATCCGATCGGCGGCAACACCTACGAGCAGTACTTC,CASSQDPIGGNTYEQYF
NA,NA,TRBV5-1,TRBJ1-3,TGCGCCAGCAGCTTGGCCGGGGGCGCTGGAAACACCATATATTTT,CASSLAGGAGNTIYF
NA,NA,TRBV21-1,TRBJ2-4,TGTGCCAGCAGCATCCAGACTCGGGATGCAATGGACATTCAGTACTTC,CASSIQTRDAMDIQYF
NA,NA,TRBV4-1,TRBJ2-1,TGCGCCAGCAGCCAAGATTGGGCGGGTGCCTACAATGAGCAGTTCTTC,CASSQDWAGAYNEQFF
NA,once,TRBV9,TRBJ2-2,TGTGCCAGCAGCGTGGGGGACTCGGCTACCGGGGAGCTGTTTTTT,CASSVGDSATGELFF
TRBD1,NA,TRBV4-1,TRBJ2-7,TGCGCCAGCAGCCAAGAGTGGACAGGGACCTACGAGCAGTACTTC,CASSQEWTGTYEQYF
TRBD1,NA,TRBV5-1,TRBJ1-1,TGCGCCACCTATTCGGGGACAGGGGGCGTCACTGAAGCTTTCTTT,CATYSGTGGVTEAFF
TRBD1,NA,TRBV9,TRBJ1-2,TGTGCCAGCAGCGACAGGGGGGCAAAGGGTGGCTACACCTTC,CASSDRGAKGGYTF
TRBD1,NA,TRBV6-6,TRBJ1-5,TGTGCCAGCAGTTACCTTCCGGACAGGGGATCGGGGCCCCAGCATTTT,CASSYLPDRGSGPQHF
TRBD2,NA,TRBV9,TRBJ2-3,TGTGCCAGCAGCCCCTCAGCGGGGGCTAGCACAGATACGCAGTATTTT,CASSPSAGASTDTQYF
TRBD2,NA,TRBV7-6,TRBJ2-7,TGTGCCAGCAGCCAGGGACTAGCGGGAGGGGAGTACGAGCAGTACTTC,CASSQGLAGGEYEQYF
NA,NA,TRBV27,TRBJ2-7,TGTGCCAGCAGTTTGATGGGGATAAGCTCCTACGAGCAGTACTTC,CASSLMGISSYEQYF
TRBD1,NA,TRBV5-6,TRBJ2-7,TGTGCCAGCAGCTTCTCGACAGGGGCTGTAGAGCAGTACTTC,CASSFSTGAVEQYF
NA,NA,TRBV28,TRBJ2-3,TGTGCCAGCAGTTTAATCGGTGACTTCACAGATACGCAGTATTTT,CASSLIGDFTDTQYF
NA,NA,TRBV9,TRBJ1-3,TGTGCCAGCAGCGCCGGGACGGTGCAAGGAAACACCATATATTTT,CASSAGTVQGNTIYF
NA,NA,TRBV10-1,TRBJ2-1,TGCGCCAGCGGTATGGGGCGAGTCAATGAGCAGTTCTTC,CASGMGRVNEQFF
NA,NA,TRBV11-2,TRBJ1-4,TGTGCCAGCAGCTATCCGGGAACTATTAATGAAAAACTGTTTTTT,CASSYPGTINEKLFF
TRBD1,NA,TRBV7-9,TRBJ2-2,TGTGCCAGCAGAAAATTCGACAGGGTACAGTTTTCGAACACCGGGGAGCTGTTTTTT,CASRKFDRVQFSNTGELFF
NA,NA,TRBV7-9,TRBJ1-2,TGTGCCAGCAGCCATGGGACGGGTGATGGCTACACCTTC,CASSHGTGDGYTF
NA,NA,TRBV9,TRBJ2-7,TGTGCCAGCAGCGTAGCGTCAGGTCTTTCCTACGAGCAGTACTTC,CASSVASGLSYEQYF
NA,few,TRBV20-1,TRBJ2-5,TGCAGTGCTACTCAAGAGACCCAGTACTTC,CSATQETQYF
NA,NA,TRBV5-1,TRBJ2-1,TGCGCCAGCAGCCCCAGGTGGGACCTACTGGGCAATGAGCAGTTCTTC,CASSPRWDLLGNEQFF
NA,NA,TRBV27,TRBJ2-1,TGTGCCAGCAGCCCTGGAACCTACAATGAGCAGTTCTTC,CASSPGTYNEQFF
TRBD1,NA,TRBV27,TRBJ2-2,TGTGCCAGCAGGACAGGGGCATACACCGGGGAGCTGTTTTTT,CASRTGAYTGELFF
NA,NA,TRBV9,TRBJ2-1,TGTGCCAGCAGCGTAGAGGGCAGCGCCTCCTACAATGAGCAGTTCTTC,CASSVEGSASYNEQFF
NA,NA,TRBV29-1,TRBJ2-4,TGCAGCGTTGAAGCCAAAAACATTCAGTACTTC,CSVEAKNIQYF
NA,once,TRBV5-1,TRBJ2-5,TGCGCCAGCGCTTTTGGTGGGCACCAAGAGACCCAGTACTTC,CASAFGGHQETQYF
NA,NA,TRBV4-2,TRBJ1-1,TGTGCCAGCAGCCAAACCCCCCCAGGGAACACTGAAGCTTTCTTT,CASSQTPPGNTEAFF
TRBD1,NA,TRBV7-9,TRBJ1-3,TGTGCCAGCAGCTCGAACCGGGACAGAGCTGGAAACACCATATATTTT,CASSSNRDRAGNTIYF
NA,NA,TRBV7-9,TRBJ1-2,TGTGCCAGCAGCTTACCTGGGATGTATGGCTACACCTTC,CASSLPGMYGYTF
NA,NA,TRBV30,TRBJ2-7,TGTGCCTGGACAGGGCAATCCTACGAGCAGTACTTC,CAWTGQSYEQYF
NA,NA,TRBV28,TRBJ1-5,TGTGCCAGCAGTGGAGGGGATTCTAGCAATCAGCCCCAGCATTTT,CASSGGDSSNQPQHF
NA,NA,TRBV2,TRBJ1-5,TGTGCCAGCAGTGAACGGTTCGTACGGGGTCAGCCCCAGCATTTT,CASSERFVRGQPQHF